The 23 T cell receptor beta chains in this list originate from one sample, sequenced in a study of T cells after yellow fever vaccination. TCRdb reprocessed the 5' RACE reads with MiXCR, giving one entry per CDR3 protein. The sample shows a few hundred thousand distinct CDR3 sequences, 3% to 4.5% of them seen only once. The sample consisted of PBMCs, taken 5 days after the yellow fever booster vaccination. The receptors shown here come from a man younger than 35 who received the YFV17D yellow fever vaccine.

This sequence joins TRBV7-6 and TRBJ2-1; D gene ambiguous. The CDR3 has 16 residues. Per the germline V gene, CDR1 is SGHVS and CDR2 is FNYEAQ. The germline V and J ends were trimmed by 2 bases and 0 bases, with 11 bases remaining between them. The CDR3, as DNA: TGTGCCAGCAGCTTACGGCCGTTAAGCTCCTACAATGAGCAGTTCTTC. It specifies CASSLRPLSSYNEQFF. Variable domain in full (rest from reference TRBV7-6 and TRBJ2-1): GAGVSQSPRYKVTKRGQDVALRCDPISGHVSLYWYRQALGQGPEFLTYFNYEAQQDKSGLPNDRFSAERPEGSISTLTIQRTEQRDSAMYRCASSLRPLSSYNEQFFGPGTRLTVL.

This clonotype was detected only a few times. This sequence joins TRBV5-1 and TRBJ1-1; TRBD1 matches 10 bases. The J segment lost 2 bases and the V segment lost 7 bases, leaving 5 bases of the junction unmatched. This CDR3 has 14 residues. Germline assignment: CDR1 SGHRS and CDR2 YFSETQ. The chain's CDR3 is CASWTGGGNTEAFF. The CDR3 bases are TGCGCCAGCTGGACAGGGGGAGGCAACACTGAAGCTTTCTTT. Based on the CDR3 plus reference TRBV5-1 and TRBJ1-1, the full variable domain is KAGVTQTPRYLIKTRGQQVTLSCSPISGHRSVSWYQQTPGQGLQFLFEYFSETQRNKGNFPGRFSGRQFSNSRSEMNVSTLELGDSALYLCASWTGGGNTEAFFGQGTRLTVV.

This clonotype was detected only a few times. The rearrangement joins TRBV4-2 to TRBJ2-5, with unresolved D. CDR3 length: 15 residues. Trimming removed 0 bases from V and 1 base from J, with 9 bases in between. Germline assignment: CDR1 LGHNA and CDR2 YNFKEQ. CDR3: CASSQEGSLQETQYF. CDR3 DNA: TGTGCCAGCAGCCAAGAGGGCAGCCTCCAAGAGACCCAGTACTTC.

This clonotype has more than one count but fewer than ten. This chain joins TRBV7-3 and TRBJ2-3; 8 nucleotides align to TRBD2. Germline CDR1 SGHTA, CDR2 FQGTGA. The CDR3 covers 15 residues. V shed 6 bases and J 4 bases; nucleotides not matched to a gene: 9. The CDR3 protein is CASSSGGALSDTQYF. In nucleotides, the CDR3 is TGTGCCAGCAGTTCCGGGGGGGCGTTGTCAGATACGCAGTATTTT.

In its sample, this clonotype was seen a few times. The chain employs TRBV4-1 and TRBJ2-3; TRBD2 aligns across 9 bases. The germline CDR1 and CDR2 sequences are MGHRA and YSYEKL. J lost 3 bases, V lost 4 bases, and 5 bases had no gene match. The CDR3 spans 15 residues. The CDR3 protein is CASSRIAGETDTQYF. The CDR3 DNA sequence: TGCGCCAGCAGCCGAATAGCGGGAGAAACAGATACGCAGTATTTT.

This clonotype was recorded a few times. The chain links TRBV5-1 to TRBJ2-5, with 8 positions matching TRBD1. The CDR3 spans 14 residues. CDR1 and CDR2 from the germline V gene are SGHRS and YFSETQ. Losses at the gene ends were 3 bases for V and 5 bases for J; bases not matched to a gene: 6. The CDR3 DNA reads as TGCGCCAGCAGCTCCAGGGGGCTCGGGGAGACCCAGTACTTC. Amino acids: CASSSRGLGETQYF.

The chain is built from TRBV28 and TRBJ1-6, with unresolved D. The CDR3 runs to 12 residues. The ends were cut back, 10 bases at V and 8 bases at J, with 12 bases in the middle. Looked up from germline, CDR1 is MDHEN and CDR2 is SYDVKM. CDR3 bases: TGTGCCACCCGAGGGAACGATTCACCCCTCCACTTT. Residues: CATRGNDSPLHF.

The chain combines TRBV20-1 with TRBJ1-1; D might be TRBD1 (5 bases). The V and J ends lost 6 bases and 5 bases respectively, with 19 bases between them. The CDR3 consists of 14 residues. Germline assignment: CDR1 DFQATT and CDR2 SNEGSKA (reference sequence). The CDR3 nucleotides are TGCAGTGCCAAGACGGGAACAGGACGAACTGAAGCTTTCTTT. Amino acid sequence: CSAKTGTGRTEAFF.

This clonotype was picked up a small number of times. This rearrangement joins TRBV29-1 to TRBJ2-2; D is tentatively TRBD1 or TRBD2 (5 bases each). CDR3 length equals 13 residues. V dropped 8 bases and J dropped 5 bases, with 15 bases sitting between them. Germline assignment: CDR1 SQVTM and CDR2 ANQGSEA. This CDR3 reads CSLWMGVTGELFF. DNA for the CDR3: TGCAGCCTTTGGATGGGGGTAACCGGGGAGCTGTTTTTT.

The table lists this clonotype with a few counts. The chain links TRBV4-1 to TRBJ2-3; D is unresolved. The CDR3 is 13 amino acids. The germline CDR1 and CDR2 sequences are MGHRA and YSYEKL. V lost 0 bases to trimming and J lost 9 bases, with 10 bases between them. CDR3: CASSQDQVTTQYF. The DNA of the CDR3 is TGCGCCAGCAGCCAAGATCAGGTCACAACGCAGTATTTT.

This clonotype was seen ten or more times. CDR3 region: CASSPGTSNEKLFF. The CDR3, as DNA: TGTGCCAGCAGCCCGGGGACCTCTAATGAAAAACTGTTTTTT. The chain recombines TRBV5-6 with TRBJ1-4; perhaps TRBD1 as D (5 bases). Germline V gene sequence: CDR1 SGHDT, CDR2 YYEEEE. The CDR3 contains 14 residues. Trimming stripped 4 bases from V and 3 bases from J, with 10 bases between.

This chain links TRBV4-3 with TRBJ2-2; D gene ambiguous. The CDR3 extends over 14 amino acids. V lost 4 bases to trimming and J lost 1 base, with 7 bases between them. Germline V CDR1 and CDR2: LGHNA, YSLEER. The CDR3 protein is CASSPGWNTGELFF. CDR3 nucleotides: TGCGCCAGCAGCCCCGGTTGGAACACCGGGGAGCTGTTTTTT.

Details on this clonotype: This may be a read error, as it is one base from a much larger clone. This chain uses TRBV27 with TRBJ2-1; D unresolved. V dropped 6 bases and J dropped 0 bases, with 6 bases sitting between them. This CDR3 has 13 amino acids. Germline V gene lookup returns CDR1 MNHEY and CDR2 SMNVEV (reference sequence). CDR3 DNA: TGTGCCAGCAGCCGGAGCTCCTACAATGAGCAGTTCTTC. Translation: CASSRSSYNEQFF.

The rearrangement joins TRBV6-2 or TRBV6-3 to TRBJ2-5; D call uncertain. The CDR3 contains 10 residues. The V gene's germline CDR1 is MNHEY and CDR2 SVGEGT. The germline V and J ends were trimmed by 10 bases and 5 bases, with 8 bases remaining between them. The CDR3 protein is CAIGMETQYF. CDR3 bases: TGTGCCATCGGAATGGAGACCCAGTACTTC.

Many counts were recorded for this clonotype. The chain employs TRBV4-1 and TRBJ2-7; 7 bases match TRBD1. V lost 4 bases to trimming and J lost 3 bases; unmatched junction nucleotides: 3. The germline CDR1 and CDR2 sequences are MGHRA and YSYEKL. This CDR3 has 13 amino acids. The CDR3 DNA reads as TGCGCCAGCAGCCCTGGGGACAGCTACGAGCAGTACTTC. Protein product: CASSPGDSYEQYF.

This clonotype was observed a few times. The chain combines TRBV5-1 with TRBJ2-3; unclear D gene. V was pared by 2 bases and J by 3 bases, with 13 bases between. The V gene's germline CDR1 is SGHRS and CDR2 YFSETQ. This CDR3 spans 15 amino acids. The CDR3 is CASSFRQVLTDTQYF. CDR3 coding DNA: TGCGCCAGCAGCTTCCGGCAGGTCTTAACAGATACGCAGTATTTT.

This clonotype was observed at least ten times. The CDR3 protein is CSVQRQGEAFF. For the CDR3, the DNA is TGCAGCGTCCAGAGACAGGGTGAAGCTTTCTTT. This chain connects TRBV29-1 to TRBJ1-1; 7 bases match TRBD1. The CDR3 is made up of 11 amino acids. The junction had 5 bases not matched to a gene; V was cut back by 6 bases and J by 7 bases. Germline V lookup: CDR1 SQVTM, CDR2 ANQGSEA.

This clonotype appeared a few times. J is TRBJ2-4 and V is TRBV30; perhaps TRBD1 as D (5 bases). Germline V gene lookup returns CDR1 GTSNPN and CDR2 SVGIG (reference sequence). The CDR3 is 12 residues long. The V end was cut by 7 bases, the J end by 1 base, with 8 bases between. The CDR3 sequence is CAFQGAKNIQYF. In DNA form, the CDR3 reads TGTGCCTTCCAGGGTGCCAAAAACATTCAGTACTTC.

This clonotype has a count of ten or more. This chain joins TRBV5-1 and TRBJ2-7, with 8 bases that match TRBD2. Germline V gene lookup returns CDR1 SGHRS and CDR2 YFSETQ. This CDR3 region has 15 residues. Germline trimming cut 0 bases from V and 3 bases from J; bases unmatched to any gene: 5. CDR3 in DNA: TGCGCCAGCAGCTTGGATGAGCGGGGGATCTACGAGCAGTACTTC. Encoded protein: CASSLDERGIYEQYF.

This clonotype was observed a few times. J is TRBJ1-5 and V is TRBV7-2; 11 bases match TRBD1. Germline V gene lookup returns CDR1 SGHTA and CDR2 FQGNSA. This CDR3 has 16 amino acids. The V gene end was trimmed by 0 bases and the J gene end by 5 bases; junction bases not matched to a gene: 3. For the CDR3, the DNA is TGTGCCAGCAGCTTAGCTATGGACAGGGGGCATCAGCCCCAGCATTTT. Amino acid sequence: CASSLAMDRGHQPQHF.

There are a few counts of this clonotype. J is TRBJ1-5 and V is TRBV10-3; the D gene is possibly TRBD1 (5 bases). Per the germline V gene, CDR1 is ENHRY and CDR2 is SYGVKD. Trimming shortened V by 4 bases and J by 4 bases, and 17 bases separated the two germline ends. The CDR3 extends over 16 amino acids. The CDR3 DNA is TGTGCCATCAGTGCGCAGGGCGGGACCCGGAATCAGCCCCAGCATTTT. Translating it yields CAISAQGGTRNQPQHF.

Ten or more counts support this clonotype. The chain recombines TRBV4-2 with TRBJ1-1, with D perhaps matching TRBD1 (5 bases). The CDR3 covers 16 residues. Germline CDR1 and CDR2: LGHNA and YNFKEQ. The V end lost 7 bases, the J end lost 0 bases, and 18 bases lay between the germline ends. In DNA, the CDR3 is TGTGCCAGCACCCGCGCGGGGGGGAGCTTGAACACTGAAGCTTTCTTT. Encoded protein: CASTRAGGSLNTEAFF.

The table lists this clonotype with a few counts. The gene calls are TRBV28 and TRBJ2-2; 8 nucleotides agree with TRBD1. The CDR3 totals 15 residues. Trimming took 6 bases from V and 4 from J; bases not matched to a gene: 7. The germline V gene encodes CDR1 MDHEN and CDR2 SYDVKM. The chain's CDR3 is CASSTRTGSTGELFF. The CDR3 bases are TGTGCCAGCAGCACCAGGACAGGGAGCACCGGGGAGCTGTTTTTT.